The clone carrying this TCR beta chain was observed a handful of times. The antigen is undetermined. Trimming cost V 9 bases and J 2 bases; bases outside gene matches: 7. The CDR3 loop spans 15 amino acids. One entry per CDR3 protein results from TCRdb running MiXCR on the reads. The table lists approximately 320,000 distinct CDR3 sequences, over 7.5% of them singletons. The data were obtained in a study of T cell repertoires in cytomegalovirus infection. Points from the study as a whole: Ex vivo responses were dominated by HLA-C-restricted CMV-specific TCR beta clonotypes.

The sample was PBMCs. The source of this sequence is a human donor in good health (CMV status not recorded). Some clones in this sample may be carry-over from other donors' samples. The chain carries TRBV12-3 or TRBV12-4 and TRBJ2-3; 11 nucleotides align to TRBD2. The CDR3 region is CASGLAGGPTDTQYF. In nucleotides, the CDR3 is TGTGCCAGTGGCTTAGCGGGAGGGCCCACAGATACGCAGTATTTT.